What follows are 25 T cell receptor beta chains derived from one specimen sequenced in a study of blood T cell repertoires in COVID-19 (TCRdb year 2020). Receptor libraries were prepared by the immunoSEQ multiplex PCR assay. TCRdb provides this immuneACCESS table in a form limited to in-frame rearrangements. Some clones are lacking; in checked studies, under half of them reflect an unresolved V gene, and why the rest are absent is not known. The table for this sample lists 210,000 or so clones; about 88% of them were counted only once. The top ten clones comprise 5.5% to 7% of the sample. The sequenced sample was peripheral blood. These receptors all come from a woman in her 40s who had recovered from COVID-19.

This chain connects TRBV6-1 to TRBJ1-2, with 7 bases identical to TRBD1. The CDR3 sequence is 15 residues long. Germline lookup yields CDR1 MNHNS and CDR2 SASEGT. Trimming removed 3 bases from V and 0 bases from J; junction bases left unmatched: 4. CDR3 amino acids: CASSDWTGPNYGYTF. The CDR3, as DNA: TGTGCCAGCAGTGATTGGACAGGACCTAACTATGGCTACACCTTC.

The rearrangement uses TRBV5-1 and TRBJ2-1; weak D call: TRBD1 (5 bases). This CDR3 spans 14 amino acids. The V gene's germline CDR1 is SGHRS and CDR2 YFSETQ. The germline V and J ends were trimmed by 7 bases and 0 bases, with 11 bases remaining between them. The CDR3 coding sequence is TGCGCCAGCGCACAGGAACGCTCCTACAATGAGCAGTTCTTC. This gives the protein CASAQERSYNEQFF.

This chain links TRBV4-2 with TRBJ1-3, with a possible D match to TRBD1 (6 bases). V was cut by 2 bases and J by 4 bases, with 12 bases left in between. The CDR3 is 15 residues long. Germline CDR1 and CDR2: LGHNA and YNFKEQ. The CDR3 region is CASSQNRDPGNTIYF. In nucleotides, the CDR3 is TGTGCCAGCAGCCAAAACAGGGATCCAGGAAACACCATATATTTT.

The chain couples TRBV12-3 or TRBV12-4 to TRBJ2-3; 7 nucleotides line up with TRBD2. The CDR3 runs 12 residues. V shed 6 bases and J 14 bases; nucleotides not matched to a gene: 11. CDR3 coding DNA: TGTGCCAGCAGACCCAGCGGGACCCCCTGGTATTTT. Translating gives CASRPSGTPWYF.

CDR3 coding DNA: TGTGCCTGGAGTCGGCGGGACGAGCAGTACTTC. This translates into CAWSRRDEQYF. This chain joins TRBV30 and TRBJ2-7; a possible D gene is TRBD2 (5 bases). V was shortened by 2 bases and J by 5 bases, with 7 bases between the two germline ends. This CDR3 comprises 11 residues. From germline, CDR1 is GTSNPN and CDR2 SVGIG (reference sequence). The variable domain in full, completed from reference TRBV30 and TRBJ2-7, reads SQTIHQWPATLVQPVGSPLSLECTVEGTSNPNLYWYRQAAGRGLQLLFYSVGIGQISSEVPQNLSASRPQDRQFILSSKKLLLSDSGFYLCAWSRRDEQYFGPGTRLTVT.

This sequence joins TRBV27 and TRBJ1-4, with TRBD1 identical over 10 bases. The CDR3 sequence is 17 residues long. CDR1 and CDR2 (germline): MNHEY, SMNVEV (reference sequence). V lost 4 bases to trimming and J lost 10 bases; unmatched junction nucleotides: 15. CDR3 bases: TGTGCCAGCAGTTCAGTCCCCCCGACAGGGGGCTTTGGAAAACTGTTTTTT. Translated, it gives CASSSVPPTGGFGKLFF.

The chain uses TRBV21-1 and TRBJ2-7; the D call in the table, TRBD2, was not verified against the DNA. TRBV21-1 is deemed a pseudogene. This CDR3 is built from 13 residues. The DNA of the CDR3 is TGTGCCACCCGACACGGGAGCTCCTACGAGCAGTACTTC. This encodes CATRHGSSYEQYF.

This clone was seen more than once but under ten times. CDR3 amino acids: CAISEGLGRGNQPQHF. The CDR3 bases are TGTGCCATCAGTGAAGGGTTGGGCAGGGGCAATCAGCCCCAGCATTTT. The chain recombines TRBV10-3 with TRBJ1-5; D may be TRBD1 (5 bases). The V gene's germline CDR1 is ENHRY and CDR2 SYGVKD. The CDR3 has 16 residues. V lost 3 bases to trimming and J lost 2 bases, with 14 bases between them.

The table lists this clone with a count of one. The chain has TRBV10-3 and TRBJ2-1; TRBD2 might be the D (6 bases). Trimming removed 6 bases at V and 7 bases at J, with 16 bases between. Germline assignment: CDR1 ENHRY and CDR2 SYGVKD. This CDR3 comprises 14 residues. The CDR3 here is CAIRAGLEINEQFF. In DNA, the CDR3 is TGTGCCATCAGGGCGGGGCTAGAGATTAATGAGCAGTTCTTC.

The CDR3 region is CASIPGQDYYEQYF. The CDR3 nucleotides are TGTGCCAGCATCCCGGGACAGGATTACTACGAGCAGTACTTC. The chain has TRBV6-5 and TRBJ2-7; 8 bases are shared with TRBD1. The CDR3 covers 14 residues. Germline V lookup: CDR1 MNHEY, CDR2 SVGAGI. V shed 7 bases and J 3 bases; nucleotides not matched to a gene: 8.

J is TRBJ2-6 and V is TRBV27, with 11 bases matching TRBD1. Germline V gene lookup returns CDR1 MNHEY and CDR2 SMNVEV (reference sequence). The junction had 7 bases not matched to a gene; V was cut back by 5 bases and J by 1 base. The CDR3 covers 18 residues. The CDR3: CASSGTGGLRSGANVLTF. The DNA of the CDR3 is TGTGCCAGCAGTGGGACAGGGGGGCTCAGATCTGGGGCCAACGTCCTGACTTTC. Full variable domain (rest looked up from reference TRBV27 and TRBJ2-6): EAQVTQNPRYLITVTGKKLTVTCSQNMNHEYMSWYRQDPGLGLRQIYYSMNVEVTDKGDVPEGYKVSRKEKRNFPLILESPSPNQTSLYFCASSGTGGLRSGANVLTFGAGSRLTVL.

This rearrangement joins TRBV24-1 to TRBJ2-1; 10 nucleotides match TRBD2. The CDR3 sequence is 19 residues long. V was clipped by 3 bases and J by 7 bases; unmatched bases: 17. Germline CDR1 KGHDR, CDR2 SFDVKD. The CDR3 loop reads CATSDGPSSLAGVSNEQFF. CDR3 sequence (DNA): TGTGCCACCAGTGATGGTCCCTCCAGTCTAGCGGGAGTATCGAATGAGCAGTTCTTC.

The table lists this clone with a count of one. This chain joins TRBV12-5 and TRBJ2-3, with TRBD1 matching over 11 bases. This CDR3 has 14 amino acids. Germline assignment: CDR1 LGHNT and CDR2 FRNRAP. V trimming: 5 bases; J trimming: 4 bases; junction bases outside the gene matches: 2. CDR3 in amino acids: CASGPGQGADTQYF. In DNA, the CDR3 is TGTGCTAGTGGTCCGGGACAGGGGGCAGATACGCAGTATTTT.

The genes are TRBV19 and TRBJ1-2, with 9 bases fitting TRBD1. Germline V lookup: CDR1 LNHDA, CDR2 SQIVND (reference sequence). The CDR3 extends over 14 amino acids. After removal of 5 bases from V and 4 bases from J, the junction contained 5 bases not matched to a gene. DNA for the CDR3: TGTGCCAGTAGTTTAACAGGGGGCAGCTATGGCTACACCTTC. This translates into CASSLTGGSYGYTF. The full variable domain, completed using reference TRBV19 and TRBJ1-2, is DGGITQSPKYLFRKEGQNVTLSCEQNLNHDAMYWYRQDPGQGLRLIYYSQIVNDFQKGDIAEGYSVSREKKESFPLTVTSAQKNPTAFYLCASSLTGGSYGYTFGSGTRLTVV.

The chain recombines TRBV11-2 with TRBJ2-5; 9 bases fit TRBD2. CDR1 and CDR2 from the germline V gene are SGHAT and FQNNGV. The V segment lost 0 bases and the J segment 2 bases; nucleotides outside the gene matches: 7. The CDR3 has 17 amino acids. Here the CDR3 reads CASSLDGLAGWQETQYF. The CDR3 nucleotides read TGTGCCAGCAGCTTAGATGGGCTAGCGGGATGGCAAGAGACCCAGTACTTC.

V and J are TRBV11-3 and TRBJ2-1, with 7 positions matching TRBD2. After removal of 0 bases from V and 5 bases from J, the junction contained 16 bases not matched to a gene. In germline, CDR1 is SGHNT, CDR2 YENEEA. The CDR3 is 19 amino acids. The CDR3 DNA is TGTGCCAGCAGCTTAGATCCCCCACGACTAGTCGCGGGGGACAATGAGCAGTTCTTC. This encodes CASSLDPPRLVAGDNEQFF.

The chain has TRBV30 and TRBJ2-7, with D perhaps matching TRBD1 (5 bases). CDR1 and CDR2 from the germline V gene are GTSNPN and SVGIG (reference sequence). The CDR3 sequence is 11 residues long. V was pared by 5 bases and J by 3 bases, with 8 bases between. CDR3 coding DNA: TGTGCCTGGGGACAAATCTACGAGCAGTACTTC. It yields the protein CAWGQIYEQYF.

This rearrangement joins TRBV27 to TRBJ2-1; 10 bases are a match to TRBD2. The CDR3 contains 16 residues. Germline V lookup: CDR1 MNHEY, CDR2 SMNVEV (reference sequence). V lost 5 bases and J lost 1; bases outside the gene matches: 5. The CDR3 nucleotides are TGTGCCAGCAGTCCCCGGACTAGCGGTTCCTACAATGAGCAGTTCTTC. Translating it yields CASSPRTSGSYNEQFF.

The chain combines TRBV5-1 with TRBJ2-2; D call uncertain. Trimming shortened V by 5 bases and J by 6 bases, and 23 bases separated the two germline ends. This CDR3 comprises 17 residues. Germline CDR1 and CDR2: SGHRS and YFSETQ. CDR3: CASSPTGDSYASGELFF. The CDR3 DNA sequence: TGCGCCAGCAGTCCCACGGGTGACTCATATGCCTCCGGGGAGCTGTTTTTT.

J is TRBJ2-1 and V is TRBV11-1; possible D gene TRBD1, 6 bases. V lost 6 bases and J 0 bases, leaving 12 bases between the germline ends. The CDR3 is made up of 15 amino acids. CDR1 and CDR2 (germline): SGHAT, FQDESV (reference sequence). The CDR3 protein is CASRKTGFSYNEQFF. CDR3 in DNA: TGTGCCAGCAGAAAAACAGGGTTCTCCTACAATGAGCAGTTCTTC.

This clone was recorded once. The chain employs TRBV18 and TRBJ2-7; weak D call: TRBD1 (6 bases). CDR1 is KGHSH and CDR2 is LQKENI in the germline V gene. The CDR3 consists of 15 residues. V shed 2 bases and J shed 4 bases, with 15 bases lying between them. The CDR3 DNA reads as TGTGCCAGCTCACCAGCCGGACAGCCAGTATACGAGCAGTACTTC. Its translation: CASSPAGQPVYEQYF.

This chain links TRBV25-1 with TRBJ2-7; TRBD1 might be the D (5 bases). Trimming shortened V by 1 base and J by 2 bases, and 12 bases separated the two germline ends. The CDR3 covers 15 residues. CDR1 and CDR2 from the germline V gene are MGHDK and SYGVNS. CDR3 coding DNA: TGTGCCAGCAGTGAATGGCAGGGCGGTACCTACGAGCAGTACTTC. Its translation is CASSEWQGGTYEQYF.

The rearrangement links TRBV5-8 to TRBJ2-7, with D possibly TRBD2 on 5 matching bases. V was shortened by 4 bases and J by 2 bases, with 13 bases between the two germline ends. Germline CDR1 SGHTS, CDR2 YDEGEE. The CDR3 contains 14 residues. In nucleotides, the CDR3 is TGTGCCAGCAGCGCACCCGGAGGAACCTACGAGCAGTACTTC. Translated: CASSAPGGTYEQYF.

V and J are TRBV19 and TRBJ2-2; D is possibly TRBD2 (5 bases). The CDR3 contains 16 residues. V was shortened by 5 bases and J by 6 bases, with 19 bases between the two germline ends. The germline CDR1 and CDR2 sequences are LNHDA and SQIVND (reference sequence). The CDR3 DNA reads TGTGCCAGTAGTCCCCCTAGGGAGCTAAAGGCCGGGGAGCTGTTTTTT. Translated: CASSPPRELKAGELFF.

This clone was observed once. The identical CDR3 is also encoded by other nucleotide sequences in the sample. The chain employs TRBV15 and TRBJ1-2, with 9 nucleotides matching TRBD1. CDR3 length: 15 amino acids. Germline lookup yields CDR1 LNHNV and CDR2 YYDKDF (reference sequence). V dropped 3 bases and J dropped 2; count of bases not matched to a gene: 4. The CDR3 loop reads CATSSTGGFNYGYTF. The CDR3 DNA reads TGTGCCACCAGCAGTACAGGGGGCTTCAACTATGGCTACACCTTC.